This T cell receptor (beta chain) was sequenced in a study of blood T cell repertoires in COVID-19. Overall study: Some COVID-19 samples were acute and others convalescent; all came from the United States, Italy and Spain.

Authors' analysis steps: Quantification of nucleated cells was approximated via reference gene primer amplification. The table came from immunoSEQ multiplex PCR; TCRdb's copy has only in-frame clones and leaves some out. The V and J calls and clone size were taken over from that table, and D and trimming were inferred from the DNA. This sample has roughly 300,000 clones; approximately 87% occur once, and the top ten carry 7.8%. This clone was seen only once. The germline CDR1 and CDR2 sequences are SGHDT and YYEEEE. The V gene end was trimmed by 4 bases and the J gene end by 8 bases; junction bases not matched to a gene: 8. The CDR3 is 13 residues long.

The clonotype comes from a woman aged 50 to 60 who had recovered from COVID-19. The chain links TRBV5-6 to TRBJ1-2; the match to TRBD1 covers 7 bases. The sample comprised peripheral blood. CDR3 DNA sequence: TGTGCCAGCAGCACCCTAGGGGGCCAAGGCTACACCTTC. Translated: CASSTLGGQGYTF.